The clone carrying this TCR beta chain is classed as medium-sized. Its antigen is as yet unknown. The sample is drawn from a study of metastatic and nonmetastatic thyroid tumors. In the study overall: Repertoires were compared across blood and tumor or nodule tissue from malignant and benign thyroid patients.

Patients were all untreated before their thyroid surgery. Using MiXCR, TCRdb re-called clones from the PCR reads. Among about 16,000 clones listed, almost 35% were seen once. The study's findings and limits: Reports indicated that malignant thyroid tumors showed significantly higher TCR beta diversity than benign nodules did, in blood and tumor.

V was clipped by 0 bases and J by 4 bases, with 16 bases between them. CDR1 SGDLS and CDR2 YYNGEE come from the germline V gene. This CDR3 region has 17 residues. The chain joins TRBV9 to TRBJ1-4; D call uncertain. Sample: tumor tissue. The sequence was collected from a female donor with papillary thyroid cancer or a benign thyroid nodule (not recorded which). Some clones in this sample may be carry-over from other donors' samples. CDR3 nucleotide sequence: TGTGCCAGCAGCGTAGCTACGGGGAGACGGAGTAATGAAAAACTGTTTTTT. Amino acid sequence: CASSVATGRRSNEKLFF.